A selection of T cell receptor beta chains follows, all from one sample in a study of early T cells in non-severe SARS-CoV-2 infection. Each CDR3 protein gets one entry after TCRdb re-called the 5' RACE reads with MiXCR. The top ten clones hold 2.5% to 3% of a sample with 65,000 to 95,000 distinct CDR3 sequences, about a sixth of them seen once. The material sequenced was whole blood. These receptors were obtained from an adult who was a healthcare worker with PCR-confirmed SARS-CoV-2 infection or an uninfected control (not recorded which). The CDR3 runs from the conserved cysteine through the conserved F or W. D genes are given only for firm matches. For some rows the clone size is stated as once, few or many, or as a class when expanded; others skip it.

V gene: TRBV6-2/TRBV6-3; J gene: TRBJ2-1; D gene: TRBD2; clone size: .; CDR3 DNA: TGTGCCAGCAGTTACGGTTCTAGCGGTACCTACGGTGAGCAGTTCTTC; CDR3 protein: CASSYGSSGTYGEQFF
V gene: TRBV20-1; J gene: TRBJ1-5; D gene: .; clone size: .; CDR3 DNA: TGCAGTGCTCCCCCGCTGAATAGCAATCAGCCCCAGCATTTT; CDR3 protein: CSAPPLNSNQPQHF
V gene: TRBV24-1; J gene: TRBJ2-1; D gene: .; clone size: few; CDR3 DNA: TGTGCCACCAGTGATAGAGGGGTTTTTCTAAACAATGAGCAGTTCTTC; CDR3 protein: CATSDRGVFLNNEQFF
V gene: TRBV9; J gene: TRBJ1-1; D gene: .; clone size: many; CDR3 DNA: TGTGCCAGCAGCGTAGAAGGGCGGGGATGGGGCACTGAAGCTTTCTTT; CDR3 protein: CASSVEGRGWGTEAFF
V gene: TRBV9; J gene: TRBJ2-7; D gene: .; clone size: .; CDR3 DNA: TGTGCCAGCAGCGTAGACGAGGCCTACGAGCAGTACTTC; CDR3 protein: CASSVDEAYEQYF
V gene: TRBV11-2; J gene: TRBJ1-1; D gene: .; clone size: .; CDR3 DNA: TGTGCCAGCAGCAACCGGGGACCGGGAAGCATGAACACTGAAGCTTTCTTT; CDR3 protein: CASSNRGPGSMNTEAFF
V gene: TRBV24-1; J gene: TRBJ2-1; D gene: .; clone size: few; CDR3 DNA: TGTGCCACCAGTGACTCCCGGACCCCCCACAATGAGCAGTTCTTC; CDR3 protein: CATSDSRTPHNEQFF
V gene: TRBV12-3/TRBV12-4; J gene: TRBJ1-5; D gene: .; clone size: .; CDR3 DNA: TGTGCCAGCAGTTTAGCCAGCCAGAAGCCCCAGCATTTT; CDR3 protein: CASSLASQKPQHF
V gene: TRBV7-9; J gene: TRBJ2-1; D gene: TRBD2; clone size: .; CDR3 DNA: TGTGCCAGCAGCCCCTTGACTAGCGGGAGGGGTAATGAGCAGTTCTTC; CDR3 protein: CASSPLTSGRGNEQFF
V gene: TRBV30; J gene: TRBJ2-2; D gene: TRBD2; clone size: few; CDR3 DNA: TGTGCCTGGGGGGACTACGACGGGGAGCTGTTTTTT; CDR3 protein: CAWGDYDGELFF
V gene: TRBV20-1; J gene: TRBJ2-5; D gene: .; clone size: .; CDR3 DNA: TGCAGTGTCCAGGGGGTAGCGGGAAAGTGGGAGACCCAGTACTTC; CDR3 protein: CSVQGVAGKWETQYF
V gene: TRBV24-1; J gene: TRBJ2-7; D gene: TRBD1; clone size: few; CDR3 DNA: TGTGCCACCAGTCAGACAGGGACCTACGAGCAGTACTTC; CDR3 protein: CATSQTGTYEQYF
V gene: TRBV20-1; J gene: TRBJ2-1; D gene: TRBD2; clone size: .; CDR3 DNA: TGCAGCTTGCCCGGGACTACTTCCTACAATGAGCAGTTCTTC; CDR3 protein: CSLPGTTSYNEQFF
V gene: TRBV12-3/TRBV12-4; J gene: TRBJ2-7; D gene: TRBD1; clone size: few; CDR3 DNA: TGTGCCAGCAGCTGGACAGGGGGCTCCTACGAGCAGTACTTC; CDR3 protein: CASSWTGGSYEQYF
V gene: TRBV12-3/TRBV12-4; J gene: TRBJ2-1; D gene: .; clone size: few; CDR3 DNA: TGTGCCAGCAGTTCCGGGACTTCGGCTATGAAGCAGTTCTTC; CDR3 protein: CASSSGTSAMKQFF
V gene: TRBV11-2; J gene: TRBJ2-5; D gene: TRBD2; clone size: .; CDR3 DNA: TGTGCCAGCAGCGTCGGACTAGCGGGGGGCCAAGAGACCCAGTACTTC; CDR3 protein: CASSVGLAGGQETQYF
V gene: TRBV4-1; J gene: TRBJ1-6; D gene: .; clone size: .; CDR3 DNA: TGCGCCAGCAGCCAAGGTGCCGGTGGTTCCAGGGATTCACCCCTCCACTTT; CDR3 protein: CASSQGAGGSRDSPLHF
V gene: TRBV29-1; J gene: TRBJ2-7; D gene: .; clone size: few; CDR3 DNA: TGCAGCGTTGAAATGTGGGACGAGCAGTACTTC; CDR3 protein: CSVEMWDEQYF
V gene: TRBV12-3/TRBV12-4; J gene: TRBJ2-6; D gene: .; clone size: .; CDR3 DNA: TGTGCCAGCACCAATGGGAGGTCTGGGGCCAACGTCCTGACTTTC; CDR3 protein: CASTNGRSGANVLTF
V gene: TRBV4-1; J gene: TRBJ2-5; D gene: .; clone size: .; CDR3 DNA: TGCGCCAGCAGCCAATTTGTCGGGGGCCCCCCGTACTTC; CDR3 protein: CASSQFVGGPPYF
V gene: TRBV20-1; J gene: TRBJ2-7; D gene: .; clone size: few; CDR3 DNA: TGCAGTGCTAGACCAATCGGGACTCCCAACTACGAGCAGTACTTC; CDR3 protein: CSARPIGTPNYEQYF
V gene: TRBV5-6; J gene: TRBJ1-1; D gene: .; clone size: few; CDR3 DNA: TGTGCCAGCAGCTCGTCATCCCACAGGGATAACACTGAAGCTTTCTTT; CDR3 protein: CASSSSSHRDNTEAFF
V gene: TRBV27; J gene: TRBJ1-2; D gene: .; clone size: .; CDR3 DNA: TGTGCCAGCAGTTTAAACGGGCTCACCTCCTATGGCTACACCTTC; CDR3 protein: CASSLNGLTSYGYTF
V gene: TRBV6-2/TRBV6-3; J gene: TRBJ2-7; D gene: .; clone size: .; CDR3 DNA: TGTGCCAGCAGTTATACGGGACTTACAGCCTCCTACGAGCAGTACTTC; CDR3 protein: CASSYTGLTASYEQYF
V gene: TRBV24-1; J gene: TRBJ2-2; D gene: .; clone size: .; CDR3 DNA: TGTGCCACCAGTGACCCCGGGCGCCCAATCGGCGGGGAGCTGTTTTTT; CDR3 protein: CATSDPGRPIGGELFF
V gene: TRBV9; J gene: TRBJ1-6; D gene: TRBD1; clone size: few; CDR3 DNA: TGTGCCAGCAGCCCCGGACAGGGTTATAATTCACCCCTCCACTTT; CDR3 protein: CASSPGQGYNSPLHF
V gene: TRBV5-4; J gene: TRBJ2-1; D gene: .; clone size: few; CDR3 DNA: TGTGCCAGCAGCTTGAGGGTTACAGGGAATGAGCAGTTCTTC; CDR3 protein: CASSLRVTGNEQFF
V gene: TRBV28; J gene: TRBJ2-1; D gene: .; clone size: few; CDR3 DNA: TGTGCCAGCAGTTACGGGAGCTATGTGGATGAGCAGTTCTTC; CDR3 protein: CASSYGSYVDEQFF
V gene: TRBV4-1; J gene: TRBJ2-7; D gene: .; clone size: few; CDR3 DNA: TGCGCCAGCAGCTTTAAAGACAGTTCCTCCTACCAGCAGTACTTC; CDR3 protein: CASSFKDSSSYQQYF
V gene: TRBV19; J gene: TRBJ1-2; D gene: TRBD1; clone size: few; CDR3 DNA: TGTGCCAGTAGTACTACAGGGGATTATGGCTACACCTTC; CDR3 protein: CASSTTGDYGYTF
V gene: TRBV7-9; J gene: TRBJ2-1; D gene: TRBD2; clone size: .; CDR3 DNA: TGTGCCACAATACCCCCGATGGGACGGGAGGGGCCGTCGGGGGAGCAGTTCTTC; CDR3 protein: CATIPPMGREGPSGEQFF
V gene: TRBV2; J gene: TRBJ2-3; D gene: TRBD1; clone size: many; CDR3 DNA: TGTGCCAGCATACTCGACAGGGCTGAAGATACGCAGTATTTT; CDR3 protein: CASILDRAEDTQYF
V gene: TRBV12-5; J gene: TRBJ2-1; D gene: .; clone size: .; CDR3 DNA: TGTGCTAGTGGTTTGTTGAGGGCCGGAGGTGAGCAGTTCTTC; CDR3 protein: CASGLLRAGGEQFF
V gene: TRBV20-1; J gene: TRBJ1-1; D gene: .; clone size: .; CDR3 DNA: TGCAGTGCGGAAACAGGGCCCAGGTGGGCTTTCTTT; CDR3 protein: CSAETGPRWAFF
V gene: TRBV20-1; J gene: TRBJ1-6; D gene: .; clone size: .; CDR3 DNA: TGCAGTGCTAGAGATCCACAGGGTCATTCACCCCTCCACTTT; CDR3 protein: CSARDPQGHSPLHF
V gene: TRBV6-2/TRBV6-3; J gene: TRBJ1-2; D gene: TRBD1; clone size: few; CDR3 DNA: TGTGCCAGCAGGTTGGGACAGGGAGTGAGTGGCTACACCTTC; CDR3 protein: CASRLGQGVSGYTF
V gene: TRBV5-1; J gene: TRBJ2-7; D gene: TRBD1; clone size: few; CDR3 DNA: TGCGCCAGCAGCTACGGACAGGTGCCGGGCGAGCAGTACTTC; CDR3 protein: CASSYGQVPGEQYF
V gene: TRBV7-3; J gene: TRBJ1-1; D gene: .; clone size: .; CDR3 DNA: TGTGCCAGCAGCTTATACGGGGGCTCGAGGGCTGAAGCTTTCTTT; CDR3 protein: CASSLYGGSRAEAFF
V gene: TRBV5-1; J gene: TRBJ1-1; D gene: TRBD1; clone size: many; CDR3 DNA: TGCGCCAGCTCCACTACAGGGGACACTGAAGCTTTCTTT; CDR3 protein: CASSTTGDTEAFF
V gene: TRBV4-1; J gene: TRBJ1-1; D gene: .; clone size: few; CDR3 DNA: TGCGCCAGCAGCCAAGATCCGAGGAACACTGAAGCTTTCTTT; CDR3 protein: CASSQDPRNTEAFF
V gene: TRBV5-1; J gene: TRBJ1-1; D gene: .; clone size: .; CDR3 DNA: TGCGCCAGCAGGAAGCCAATAGGGGGCACTGAAGCTTTCTTT; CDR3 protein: CASRKPIGGTEAFF
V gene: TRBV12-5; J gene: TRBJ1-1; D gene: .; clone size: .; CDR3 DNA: TGTGCTAGTGGGGACCTATACTATGAAGCTTTCTTT; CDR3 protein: CASGDLYYEAFF
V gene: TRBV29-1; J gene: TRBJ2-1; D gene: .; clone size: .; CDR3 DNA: TGCAGCGTTAGGCTTCGATCCTACAATGAGCAGTTCTTC; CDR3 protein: CSVRLRSYNEQFF
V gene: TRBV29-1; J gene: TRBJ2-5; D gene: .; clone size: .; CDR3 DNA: TGCATGGCCGGGTACCAAGAGACCCAGTACTTC; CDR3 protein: CMAGYQETQYF
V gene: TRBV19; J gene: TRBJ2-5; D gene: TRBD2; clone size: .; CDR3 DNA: TGTGCCAGTACCTCAAGAGCGGGGACTAGCGGGACCTTGGGGACCCAGTACTTC; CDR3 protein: CASTSRAGTSGTLGTQYF
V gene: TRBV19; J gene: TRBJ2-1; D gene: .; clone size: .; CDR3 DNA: TGTGCCAGTAGTTCCTTCGGAGTAAATGAGCAGTTCTTC; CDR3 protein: CASSSFGVNEQFF
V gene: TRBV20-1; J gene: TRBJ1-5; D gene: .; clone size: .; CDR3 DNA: TGCAGTGCCAGACCCTCCGTCAGCAATCAGCCCCAGCATTTT; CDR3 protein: CSARPSVSNQPQHF
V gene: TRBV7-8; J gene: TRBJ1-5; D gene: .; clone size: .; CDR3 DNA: TGTGCCAGCAGCTTTTTAAGCGATCAGCCCCAGCATTTT; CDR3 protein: CASSFLSDQPQHF
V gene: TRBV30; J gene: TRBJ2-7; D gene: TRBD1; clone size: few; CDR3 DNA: TGTGCTCACAGGGGGTTAAGCTCCTACGAGCAGTACTTC; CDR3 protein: CAHRGLSSYEQYF
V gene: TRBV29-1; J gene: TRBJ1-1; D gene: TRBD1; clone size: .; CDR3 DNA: TGCAGCGTTGAAGATGAGGGGACCGGGACAGGGGATTTGAACACTGAAGCTTTCTTT; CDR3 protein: CSVEDEGTGTGDLNTEAFF
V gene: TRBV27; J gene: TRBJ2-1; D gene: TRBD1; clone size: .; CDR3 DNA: TGTGCCAGCAGTTTATGGACAGGTGGTGGAAATGAGCAGTTCTTC; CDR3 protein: CASSLWTGGGNEQFF
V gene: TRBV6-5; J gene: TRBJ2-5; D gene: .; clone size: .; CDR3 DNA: TGTGCCAGCAGTTCATATAGCGTAGCACAAGAGACCCAGTACTTC; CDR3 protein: CASSSYSVAQETQYF
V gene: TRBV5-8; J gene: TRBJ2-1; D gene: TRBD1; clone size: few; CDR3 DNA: TGTGCCAGCAGTCCCCGGACAGGGAGCAATGAGCAGTTCTTC; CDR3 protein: CASSPRTGSNEQFF